Reported below is one TCR beta chain. Its antigen is not known. This entry is derived from a study of shared clonotypes between healthy human individuals. In the source study's methods: With immunoSEQ giving junction-only sequences and no quality scores, filtering differed. Some clones are missing from TCRdb's copy, which holds only in-frame ones; the method was immunoSEQ multiplex PCR. The V and J calls and the clone size are those of that table, but D and trimming were determined from the DNA. The data contain roughly 1,100,000 clones, roughly 80% of them singletons. Germline loops: CDR1 KGHSY, CDR2 FQNENV. CDR3 length: 13 residues. Trimming pared 3 bases from V and 4 bases from J, leaving 7 bases between. Overall study findings and caveats: Non-shared clonotypes showed lower generation probabilities than clonotypes common to all four donors. Naive CD4 clonotype sharing across several donors was approximately 5.2%. Researchers found naive subsets generally carried larger estimated richness than memory subsets.

The chain has TRBV16 and TRBJ1-3; possible D gene TRBD1, 5 bases. This clonotype originated in a man aged 18 to 35 in good health. Material: memory CD4+ T cells sorted from blood. Subset: CD45RA-negative fraction. This CDR3 reads CASSQGLGNTIYF. The DNA for the CDR3 is TGTGCCAGCAGCCAGGGACTGGGAAACACCATATATTTT.